This T cell receptor (beta chain) was identified in a study of OX40 agonist ivuxolimab in advanced cancers. Some background on the complete study: The costimulatory receptor OX40 (CD134) was targeted by ivuxolimab, a fully human IgG2 agonistic monoclonal antibody. Intravenous ivuxolimab was administered to patients every 2 weeks at six dose levels: 0.01, 0.1, 0.3, 1.5, 3 and 10 mg/kg. Of the approximately 50 patients in dose escalation, some 20 had hepatocellular carcinoma, some 15 had melanoma, 9 had renal cell carcinoma and 9 had head and neck cancer. The dose-escalation cohort was almost 85% male with a mean age of approximately 60 years, ranging from roughly 20 to 80. Patients were allowed to have had prior anti-PD-1, anti-PD-L1 or anti-CTLA-4 therapy, and approximately 40% of the dose-escalation patients had previously received checkpoint inhibitors. Three dose-escalation patients achieved partial responses, one with hepatocellular carcinoma and two with cutaneous melanoma. The point of sequencing TCRbeta in the periphery was to test whether ivuxolimab changed TCR sequence diversity and drove clonal T-cell expansion. The paper describes the monotherapy dose-escalation part (N of about 57 patients) of the phase I trial of ivuxolimab. What the research found in general, with its limitations: The antigen specificity of the peripheral T cells that underwent clonal expansion was not determined. In partial responders in the 0.1-3.0 mg/kg groups, normalized peripheral clonal expansion was found to be among the lowest, especially among CD8+ T cells. After ivuxolimab, more expanded clones were found on average in CD8+ T cells than in CD4+ T cells. Low levels of normalized T-cell clonal expansion were also seen in some patients who did not respond. At doses of 0.1 to 3.0 mg/kg, clonal expansion of both CD4+ and CD8+ T cells in blood was seen between baseline and week 6.

On this clone itself: This clone's antigen is unknown. The record has no base qualities; no much larger clone is one base away.

Genomic DNA was extracted from sorted cells for sequencing of the TCRbeta CDR3 region. The immunoSEQ Assay was used to sequence the TCRbeta CDR3 regions. TCRdb took this table from immuneACCESS and kept in-frame rearrangements with V and J called. Such tables lack part of the clones; where checked against another copy, unresolved V genes explain under half of the gap, and the rest is unexplained. The sample yields over 15,000 clones; around 74% were counted once. The ten largest account for around 26% of the sample. Its CDR3 holds 13 amino acids, cysteine through phenylalanine. The read is trimmed to its CDR3 DNA, 39 bases read in frame from base 1. V and J are truncated by 6 bases and 2 bases respectively, leaving an intervening sequence of 8 bases. CDR1 and CDR2 were assigned from the germline V gene as MNHEY and SVGAGI. The trial excluded patients who had a history of autoimmune disease or who were on systemic immunosuppression. Peripheral blood for TCR sequencing was collected from all dose cohorts at baseline, on cycle 4 day 1, and on cycle 7 day 1. The samples were drawn from a first-in-human, open-label, multicenter phase I dose-escalation trial of ivuxolimab. Adults with locally advanced or metastatic head and neck squamous cell, hepatocellular, melanoma or renal cell carcinoma were enrolled in the trial. Before TCR sequencing, CD4+ T cells and CD8+ T cells from peripheral blood were sorted into separate populations.

The origin of this receptor is an adult with an advanced solid tumor such as melanoma, head and neck, liver or kidney cancer. Sample: CD4+ or CD8+ T cells sorted from blood, taken in a trial of the OX40 agonist ivuxolimab. Recombination linked TRBV6-5 to TRBJ1-5; the D gene remains uncertain. The DNA sequence follows: TGTGCCAGCAGCTTGAGCGGCAATCAGCCCCAGCATTTT. Its product reads: CASSLSGNQPQHF.